The 28 T cell receptor beta chains reported below all come from one sample, sequenced in a study of T cells in Graves' hyperthyroidism and ophthalmopathy. The TCR beta CDR3 regions underwent amplification using RNA transcripts as the source. HTBI primers drove first-round RT-PCR of the TCR CDR3. TCRdb re-derived calls from the multiplex PCR reads in MiXCR, one entry per CDR3 protein. The sample lists a few hundred thousand distinct CDR3 sequences; less than 25% were seen once. The sequencing sample was made of blood. These TCRs come from a man aged 18 to 29 with Graves' hyperthyroidism.

Only a few counts were recorded for this clonotype. This chain joins TRBV3-1 and TRBJ2-7; D call uncertain. The CDR3 extends over 14 amino acids. Trimming cost V 4 bases and J 7 bases, with 17 bases left between them. CDR1 and CDR2 from the germline V gene are LGHDT and YNNKEL (reference sequence). This CDR3 is CASSPPRPAGEQYF. As DNA, the CDR3 is TGTGCCAGCAGCCCCCCCAGGCCCGCTGGAGAGCAGTACTTC.

Points on this clonotype: The junction and the germline gene differ at one end; a read error may be behind it. The J gene is TRBJ2-7, the V gene TRBV9; TRBD2 matches 7 bases. This CDR3 is built from 15 residues. Per the germline V gene, CDR1 is SGDLS and CDR2 is YYNGEE. In DNA form, the CDR3 reads TGTGCCAGCAGCGCGGGGGGTTCCTTATCCTACGAGCAGTGCTTC. Translation: CASSAGGSLSYEQCF.

This clonotype has just a few counts. The chain carries TRBV19 and TRBJ1-1; no definite D call. The CDR3 has 13 residues. V shed 10 bases and J shed 2 bases, with 14 bases lying between them. Germline V gene data show CDR1 as LNHDA and CDR2 as SQIVND (reference sequence). The CDR3 loop reads CANKGGRNTEAFF. CDR3 coding DNA: TGTGCCAATAAAGGCGGGCGTAACACTGAAGCTTTCTTT.

Regarding this clonotype: As the CDR3 is not closed by the conserved phenylalanine or tryptophan, this likely results from a read error. The CDR3 DNA is TGCGCCAGCAGCCAGGGGACTAGCTCCTACGAGCAGTACTCC. Amino acids: CASSQGTSSYEQYS. V is TRBV4-1 and J is TRBJ2-7, with 8 bases identical to TRBD2. Germline V gene sequence: CDR1 MGHRA, CDR2 YSYEKL. This CDR3 comprises 14 residues. J gave up 0 bases and V 3 bases, and 1 base lay outside the gene matches.

This clonotype showed up many times. The CDR3 is CASSEEVVGSPNQPQHF. CDR3 nucleotide sequence: TGTGCCAGCAGTGAAGAGGTTGTAGGGTCCCCCAATCAGCCCCAGCATTTT. The J gene is TRBJ1-5, the V gene TRBV6-1; the D is unclear. The V end lost 1 base, the J end lost 3 bases, and 16 bases lay between the germline ends. Germline CDR1 and CDR2: MNHNS and SASEGT. There are 17 residues in the CDR3.

This clonotype was recorded many times. The chain employs TRBV28 and TRBJ1-3, with 7 bases aligning to TRBD1. The CDR3 has 14 amino acids. Germline V lookup: CDR1 MDHEN, CDR2 SYDVKM. The V gene end was trimmed by 6 bases and the J gene end by 2 bases; junction bases not matched to a gene: 4. CDR3 region: CASRSGQTGNTIYF. The CDR3 DNA is TGTGCCAGCAGATCGGGACAGACTGGAAACACCATATATTTT.

The genes are TRBV12-3 or TRBV12-4 and TRBJ1-1; the D gene is possibly TRBD1 (5 bases). V lost 1 base and J lost 7, with 7 bases in between. The CDR3 spans 12 residues. CDR3 nucleotides: TGTGCCAGCAGTTTAGGGACACGTGAAGCTTTCTTT. The encoded protein is CASSLGTREAFF.

This clonotype was picked up many times. The rearrangement joins TRBV19 to TRBJ2-2; D is ambiguous. Between the trimmed V and J ends, which lost 1 base and 4 bases, there was a span of 10 bases. Germline CDR1 and CDR2: LNHDA and SQIVND (reference sequence). CDR3 size: 15 residues. CDR3 loop: CASSIGLLGTGELFF. The CDR3 DNA reads as TGTGCCAGTAGTATAGGCCTCTTAGGCACCGGGGAGCTGTTTTTT. The variable domain in full, with the rest retrieved from reference TRBV19 and TRBJ2-2, is DGGITQSPKYLFRKEGQNVTLSCEQNLNHDAMYWYRQDPGQGLRLIYYSQIVNDFQKGDIAEGYSVSREKKESFPLTVTSAQKNPTAFYLCASSIGLLGTGELFFGEGSRLTVL.

The chain links TRBV7-9 to TRBJ1-5, with unresolved D. Trimming pared 7 bases from V and 2 bases from J, leaving 9 bases between. The V gene's germline CDR1 is SEHNR and CDR2 FQNEAQ (reference sequence). The CDR3 contains 13 residues. The CDR3 nucleotides are TGTGCCAGCAACCATGAGGGCAATCAGCCCCAGCATTTT. Amino acids: CASNHEGNQPQHF.

This sequence joins TRBV10-3 and TRBJ2-7; D is uncertain. CDR1 and CDR2 (germline): ENHRY, SYGVKD. The CDR3 is 13 residues long. V was trimmed by 7 bases and J by 1 base, leaving 11 bases between them. CDR3 sequence (DNA): TGTGCCATCATGGAAGGATCGTCCTACGAGCAGTACTTC. Translation gives CAIMEGSSYEQYF.

This clonotype was observed at least ten times. As DNA, the CDR3 is TGTGCCAGCACCTCATGGGGGGTGGGAAGCGAGACCCAGTACTTC. This codes for CASTSWGVGSETQYF. The chain has TRBV28 and TRBJ2-5, with D possibly matching TRBD2 (6 bases). Germline lookup yields CDR1 MDHEN and CDR2 SYDVKM. Trimming cost V 7 bases and J 5 bases, with 20 bases left between them. The CDR3 contains 15 residues. Supplemented by reference TRBV28 and TRBJ2-5, the full variable domain reads DVKVTQSSRYLVKRTGEKVFLECVQDMDHENMFWYRQDPGLGLRLIYFSYDVKMKEKGDIPEGYSVSREKKERFSLILESASTNQTSMYLCASTSWGVGSETQYFGPGTRLLVL.

At least ten counts were recorded for this clonotype. This chain links TRBV11-2 with TRBJ2-2, with D uncertain. Trimming shortened V by 5 bases and J by 0 bases, and 10 bases separated the two germline ends. Germline V gene sequence: CDR1 SGHAT, CDR2 FQNNGV. This CDR3 comprises 15 residues. The CDR3 region is CASSLVRSNTGELFF. The CDR3 DNA is TGTGCCAGCAGCCTCGTTCGTTCGAACACCGGGGAGCTGTTTTTT.

This clonotype appeared many times. CDR3: CASSLWDRAKTNSYEQYF. For the CDR3, the DNA is TGTGCCAGCAGTTTATGGGACAGGGCTAAAACCAACTCCTACGAGCAGTACTTC. V and J are TRBV12-3 or TRBV12-4 and TRBJ2-7; the match to TRBD1 covers 9 bases. V trimming: 2 bases; J trimming: 0 bases; junction bases outside the gene matches: 11. The CDR3 runs 18 residues.

Many counts were recorded for this clonotype. The chain links TRBV6-1 to TRBJ1-1; D uncertain. Germline V CDR1 and CDR2: MNHNS, SASEGT. Trimming left V 10 bases short and J 0 bases short, with 12 bases between. The CDR3 totals 13 residues. The CDR3 nucleotides read TGTGCCACACTTCCCCGGATGAACACTGAAGCTTTCTTT. Its translation: CATLPRMNTEAFF.

This rearrangement joins TRBV11-2 to TRBJ1-5, with 8 bases fitting TRBD1. Germline values: CDR1 SGHAT, CDR2 FQNNGV. There are 15 residues in the CDR3. The V gene end was trimmed by 4 bases and the J gene end by 7 bases; junction bases not matched to a gene: 9. DNA for the CDR3: TGTGCCAGCAGCTCAGGGGGCAGTCCGGGACAGCCCCAGCATTTT. This translates into CASSSGGSPGQPQHF.

This clonotype was counted only a few times. The chain combines TRBV5-5 with TRBJ1-5; 7 positions agree with TRBD1. CDR3 length: 16 residues. V lost 1 base and J lost 2; bases outside the gene matches: 6. Germline loops: CDR1 SGHKS, CDR2 YYEKEE (reference sequence). CDR3 coding DNA: TGTGCCAGCAGCTTGCAGGGGGTGGTGGGCAATCAGCCCCAGCATTTT. It encodes CASSLQGVVGNQPQHF. Drawing the rest from reference TRBV5-5 and TRBJ1-5, the complete variable domain is DAGVTQSPTHLIKTRGQQVTLRCSPISGHKSVSWYQQVLGQGPQFIFQYYEKEERGRGNFPDRFSARQFPNYSSELNVNALLLGDSALYLCASSLQGVVGNQPQHFGDGTRLSIL.

This clonotype was found many times. J is TRBJ2-5 and V is TRBV6-1; unclear D gene. The CDR3 is 16 amino acids. V lost 8 bases to trimming and J lost 2 bases, with 21 bases between them. Looked up from germline, CDR1 is MNHNS and CDR2 is SASEGT. The CDR3 DNA sequence: TGTGCCAGCTCTGCCCCTCCCGGACCGTCACAAGAGACCCAGTACTTC. It translates to CASSAPPGPSQETQYF.

This clonotype was seen ten or more times. The chain recombines TRBV12-3 or TRBV12-4 with TRBJ1-3; D might be TRBD1 (6 bases). Deletions cut 2 bases from V and 1 base from J, with 9 bases between. This CDR3 is 15 amino acids long. Here the CDR3 reads CASSLQGMSGNTIYF. In DNA, the CDR3 is TGTGCCAGCAGTTTACAGGGGATGTCTGGAAACACCATATATTTT.

This clonotype was detected many times. The chain carries TRBV5-1 and TRBJ1-1, with 11 nucleotides matching TRBD1. The V segment lost 4 bases and the J segment 1 base; nucleotides outside the gene matches: 3. There are 15 residues in the CDR3. Germline V CDR1 and CDR2: SGHRS, YFSETQ. CDR3 DNA: TGCGCCAGCAGCGATGGGACAGGGGGGAACACTGAAGCTTTCTTT. This codes for CASSDGTGGNTEAFF.

This clonotype showed up many times. The chain has TRBV6-2 or TRBV6-3 and TRBJ2-6; TRBD1 matches 8 bases. The CDR3 runs 19 residues. J was trimmed by 1 base and V by 4 bases; bases with no gene match: 12. Per the germline V gene, CDR1 is MNHEY and CDR2 is SVGEGT. The CDR3 bases are TGTGCCAGCAGTTCCCGACAGGGGTCCGTCGGTTCTGGGGCCAACGTCCTGACTTTC. Its protein is CASSSRQGSVGSGANVLTF.

There are many counts of this clonotype. V is TRBV12-3 or TRBV12-4 and J is TRBJ1-2; D uncertain. The length of the CDR3 is 16 residues. The V end was cut by 3 bases, the J end by 5 bases, with 19 bases between. CDR3 nucleotides: TGTGCCAGCAGTTTGCTTATCTGGGATCCTCCTTATGGCTACACCTTC. Translating gives CASSLLIWDPPYGYTF.

The gene calls are TRBV6-5 and TRBJ1-2; 7 bases map to TRBD1. Germline CDR1 is MNHEY and CDR2 is SVGAGI. This CDR3 is 15 amino acids long. The trim removed 2 bases at V and 4 bases at J, leaving 7 bases unmatched. The CDR3 region is CASSYGGDSGYGYTF. The CDR3 DNA reads TGTGCCAGCAGTTACGGGGGGGACAGCGGCTATGGCTACACCTTC.

This chain links TRBV12-3 or TRBV12-4 with TRBJ1-5; no clear D. The V end lost 4 bases, the J end lost 11 bases, and 18 bases lay between the germline ends. This CDR3 comprises 14 residues. The CDR3 region has the DNA TGTGCCAGCAGTTCACCTCTCAAGGGTGAGACCCAGCATTTT. It is translated as CASSSPLKGETQHF.

This clonotype was detected only a few times. The V call is TRBV18, the J call TRBJ1-3, with 8 bases fitting TRBD1. Germline V gene data show CDR1 as KGHSH and CDR2 as LQKENI. The CDR3 consists of 16 residues. The ends lost 3 bases at V and 2 bases at J; junction bases unmatched: 6. The CDR3 DNA follows: TGTGCCAGCTCACCTGTGGACAGGGCCCCTGGAAACACCATATATTTT. Translating it yields CASSPVDRAPGNTIYF.

This clonotype was counted at least ten times. The chain uses TRBV12-3 or TRBV12-4 and TRBJ1-2; TRBD1 might be the D (5 bases). Deletions cut 4 bases from V and 0 bases from J, with 9 bases between. The CDR3 runs 14 residues. Written as DNA, the CDR3 is TGTGCCAGCAGTTATCACAGGTCTAACTATGGCTACACCTTC. Translating gives CASSYHRSNYGYTF.

This clonotype was seen at least ten times. CDR3 bases: TGTGCCAGCAGTTTAGGGGGGGGAATGGCTTTCTTT. Its protein is CASSLGGGMAFF. This sequence joins TRBV12-3 or TRBV12-4 and TRBJ1-1, with D perhaps matching TRBD1 (5 bases). Trimming took off 1 base at V and 11 bases at J, with 11 bases between the two ends. The CDR3 length is 12 residues.

This clonotype has ten or more counts. This rearrangement joins TRBV20-1 to TRBJ2-7, with no clear D. Trimming took off 3 bases at V and 2 bases at J, with 11 bases between the two ends. Germline V gene sequence: CDR1 DFQATT, CDR2 SNEGSKA (reference sequence). This CDR3 contains 13 residues. CDR3 coding DNA: TGCAGTGCTAGGAAGCAAGGGACCTACGAGCAGTACTTC. Translation gives CSARKQGTYEQYF.

The chain couples TRBV30 to TRBJ1-2; tentative D call: TRBD1 (5 bases). The CDR3 has 14 residues. Germline CDR1 is GTSNPN and CDR2 is SVGIG (reference sequence). Deletions cut 4 bases from V and 4 bases from J, with 16 bases between. This CDR3 reads CAWTLYGGGYGYTF. CDR3 bases: TGTGCCTGGACGTTGTACGGGGGAGGCTATGGCTACACCTTC.